These 18 T cell receptor beta chains were sequenced from one sample in a study of regulatory T cells in long-lasting Graves disease. CDR3 regions were amplified by Arm-PCR using iRepertoire HTBI primers to build TCR beta libraries. TCRdb recomputed calls from the multiplex PCR reads with MiXCR, one row per CDR3 protein. Here the sample spans fewer than 550,000 distinct CDR3 sequences, about 16% being singletons. Time point given: newly diagnosed GD, antithyroid drugs for less than 3 months. Making the TCR library involved RNA that had been extracted from PBMCs. The same sample was also used in a study of T cells in Graves' hyperthyroidism and ophthalmopathy.

Material: peripheral blood mononuclear cells (PBMCs), obtained at new diagnosis, from a patient treated with antithyroid drugs. The receptor set was obtained from a woman aged 40-60 years with Graves disease.

This clonotype was counted at least ten times. The J gene is TRBJ1-3, the V gene TRBV28, with D unclear. Germline V gene sequence: CDR1 MDHEN, CDR2 SYDVKM. The V gene lost 8 bases and the J gene lost 0 bases, with 2 bases spanning the gap. The CDR3 totals 11 residues. The DNA for the CDR3 is TGTGCCAGCTACTCTGGAAACACCATATATTTT. It yields the protein CASYSGNTIYF. Using reference TRBV28 and TRBJ1-3 for the parts outside the CDR3, the full variable domain is DVKVTQSSRYLVKRTGEKVFLECVQDMDHENMFWYRQDPGLGLRLIYFSYDVKMKEKGDIPEGYSVSREKKERFSLILESASTNQTSMYLCASYSGNTIYFGEGSWLTVV.

This clonotype was counted a few times. The chain has TRBV15 and TRBJ1-6; a possible D gene is TRBD1 (6 bases). The CDR3 is 17 residues long. Per germline, CDR1 LNHNV and CDR2 YYDKDF (reference sequence). Trimming left V 2 bases short and J 14 bases short, with 25 bases between. The CDR3 region is CATSRPPGTNAPPSLHF. The CDR3 DNA reads as TGTGCCACCAGCAGACCTCCCGGGACAAACGCCCCGCCATCCCTCCACTTT. Together with reference TRBV15 and TRBJ1-6, the CDR3 gives the full variable domain: DAMVIQNPRYQVTQFGKPVTLSCSQTLNHNVMYWYQQKSSQAPKLLFHYYDKDFNNEADTPDNFQSRRPNTSFCFLDIRSPGLGDTAMYLCATSRPPGTNAPPSLHFGNGTRLTVT.

The V and J genes are TRBV28 and TRBJ2-3; D call uncertain. This CDR3 is built from 13 residues. Germline CDR1 and CDR2: MDHEN and SYDVKM. With 6 bases removed from V and 0 bases from J, the gap between germline ends came to 7 bases. The CDR3 sequence is CASRPPSTDTQYF. The CDR3 nucleotides are TGTGCCAGCAGACCACCTAGCACAGATACGCAGTATTTT.

The rearrangement uses TRBV10-3 and TRBJ2-7, with TRBD1 matching 10 bases. This CDR3 region has 15 residues. CDR1 is ENHRY and CDR2 is SYGVKD in the germline V gene. The V gene end was trimmed by 5 bases and the J gene end by 4 bases; junction bases not matched to a gene: 8. The chain's CDR3 is CAISNWDRGFYEQYF. The CDR3 DNA reads TGTGCCATCAGTAACTGGGACAGGGGATTTTACGAGCAGTACTTC.

In its sample, this clonotype was seen a few times. The CDR3 spells CASNTPSQGSHYGYTF. CDR3 DNA: TGTGCCAGCAATACTCCGTCCCAGGGTAGTCACTATGGCTACACCTTC. J is TRBJ1-2 and V is TRBV6-1; D perhaps matches TRBD1 (5 bases). The CDR3 sequence is 16 residues long. Trimming took 7 bases from V and 3 from J, leaving 21 bases between them. CDR1 is MNHNS and CDR2 is SASEGT in the germline V gene.

The chain joins TRBV20-1 to TRBJ2-2; D may be TRBD1 or TRBD2 (6 bases each). Germline CDR1 reads DFQATT; CDR2 reads SNEGSKA (reference sequence). Trimming removed 1 base from V and 2 bases from J, with 11 bases in between. This CDR3 is 15 amino acids long. CDR3 amino acids: CSARVGGPNTGELFF. As DNA, the CDR3 is TGCAGTGCTAGAGTAGGGGGGCCTAACACCGGGGAGCTGTTTTTT.

This clonotype has just a few counts. The chain is built from TRBV20-1 and TRBJ1-2; D remains unclear. V lost 7 bases, J lost 0 bases, and 9 bases lay in between. The CDR3 is 12 residues long. Per germline, CDR1 DFQATT and CDR2 SNEGSKA (reference sequence). For the CDR3, the DNA is TGCAGTGGCGCAGGTTCTAACTATGGCTACACCTTC. This translates into CSGAGSNYGYTF.

This clonotype appeared a few times. The chain uses TRBV19 and TRBJ2-2, with D possibly called TRBD1 or TRBD2 (5 bases each). Germline lookup yields CDR1 LNHDA and CDR2 SQIVND (reference sequence). The V and J ends lost 6 bases and 0 bases respectively, with 17 bases between them. The CDR3 contains 17 residues. DNA for the CDR3: TGTGCCAGTAGGCCGTCGATGTGGGGGTCGAACACCGGGGAGCTGTTTTTT. Translating it yields CASRPSMWGSNTGELFF.

There are a few counts of this clonotype. The CDR3 loop is CASSMVSYEQYF. The CDR3 nucleotides read TGTGCCAGTAGTATGGTGTCCTACGAGCAGTACTTC. The chain employs TRBV19 and TRBJ2-7; D remains unclear. The V end was cut by 3 bases, the J end by 1 base, with 4 bases between. The CDR3 has 12 residues. Germline V gene data show CDR1 as LNHDA and CDR2 as SQIVND (reference sequence).

This clonotype has just a few counts. V gene TRBV7-9 combines with J gene TRBJ2-1, with 7 bases fitting TRBD1. With 5 bases clipped from V and 5 bases from J, the junction kept 6 bases outside the gene matches. The CDR3 is 14 residues long. Germline V gene sequence: CDR1 SEHNR, CDR2 FQNEAQ (reference sequence). CDR3 in amino acids: CASSPPGGNNEQFF. The CDR3 nucleotides read TGTGCCAGCAGCCCCCCAGGGGGTAACAATGAGCAGTTCTTC.

This chain uses TRBV2 with TRBJ2-7, with TRBD1 matching over 9 bases. Germline V gives CDR1 SNHLY, CDR2 FYNNEI. This CDR3 has 14 residues. The V gene end was trimmed by 7 bases and the J gene end by 4 bases; junction bases not matched to a gene: 8. The DNA of the CDR3 is TGTGCCAGCAAACCCGGGGACAGGGTTTACGAGCAGTACTTC. Its translation is CASKPGDRVYEQYF.

This clonotype was counted at least ten times. This sequence joins TRBV20-1 and TRBJ2-3; a weak D match, TRBD2 (6 bases). CDR3 length: 15 amino acids. Germline V gives CDR1 DFQATT, CDR2 SNEGSKA (reference sequence). V gave up 3 bases and J gave up 1 base, with 14 bases separating them. CDR3 amino acids: CSARNGGLGTDTQYF. In DNA form, the CDR3 reads TGCAGTGCTAGGAACGGGGGACTGGGCACAGATACGCAGTATTTT.

DNA for the CDR3: TGTGCCACCAGTATCCCCCCTCCCGCGGTGGCTTTCTTT. It specifies CATSIPPPAVAFF. The chain carries TRBV15 and TRBJ1-1; the D is unclear. Deletions cut 6 bases from V and 11 bases from J, with 19 bases between. The CDR3 covers 13 residues. The V gene's germline CDR1 is LNHNV and CDR2 YYDKDF (reference sequence).

In this sample, this clonotype turned up many times. This sequence joins TRBV28 and TRBJ2-1; 16 bases align to TRBD2. The CDR3 is 17 residues long. Per germline, CDR1 MDHEN and CDR2 SYDVKM. Trimming cost V 1 base and J 8 bases; bases outside gene matches: 5. CDR3 in amino acids: CASSLYGTSGGVDEQFF. For the CDR3, the DNA is TGTGCCAGCAGTTTATACGGGACTAGCGGGGGGGTCGATGAGCAGTTCTTC.

The V and J genes are TRBV20-1 and TRBJ1-5; D gene uncertain. The germline V gene has CDR1 DFQATT and CDR2 SNEGSKA (reference sequence). Trimming removed 5 bases at V and 0 bases at J, with 11 bases between. The CDR3 covers 14 residues. Here the CDR3 reads CSALGTNSNQPQHF. CDR3 bases: TGCAGTGCTCTGGGCACGAATAGCAATCAGCCCCAGCATTTT.

Many counts were recorded for this clonotype. The rearrangement uses TRBV4-1 and TRBJ1-4; 8 positions agree with TRBD1. This CDR3 comprises 15 residues. Germline CDR1 is MGHRA and CDR2 is YSYEKL. Trimming removed 1 base from V and 8 bases from J; junction bases left unmatched: 6. CDR3 protein: CASSQVMTGDEKLFF. The CDR3, as DNA: TGCGCCAGCAGCCAAGTTATGACAGGGGACGAAAAACTGTTTTTT.

This clonotype has at least ten counts. This chain joins TRBV5-1 and TRBJ2-1; 7 nucleotides line up with TRBD2. V gave up 3 bases and J gave up 5 bases; unmatched junction bases: 8. The CDR3 covers 15 residues. Looked up from germline, CDR1 is SGHRS and CDR2 is YFSETQ. The CDR3: CASSWEGLVNNEQFF. Written as DNA, the CDR3 is TGCGCCAGCAGCTGGGAGGGCCTAGTGAACAATGAGCAGTTCTTC.

V and J are TRBV4-1 and TRBJ1-5; D not certain. The CDR3 sequence is 16 residues long. Deletions cut 0 bases from V and 2 bases from J, with 11 bases between. CDR1 MGHRA and CDR2 YSYEKL come from the germline V gene. In DNA form, the CDR3 reads TGCGCCAGCAGCCAAGATTTTATAACTGGCAATCAGCCCCAGCATTTT. Protein: CASSQDFITGNQPQHF.